Sequencing of this T cell receptor beta chain was carried out in a study of regulatory T cells in long-lasting Graves disease. Points from the study as a whole: Investigators studied peripheral blood only, not thyroid tissue.

With regard to this clonotype: Its antigen is undetermined. Since a much larger clone is just one base distant, this may be a read error.

Combining iRepertoire HTBI primers with Arm-PCR of CDR3 regions, the authors built TCR beta libraries. One entry per CDR3 protein results from TCRdb running MiXCR on the multiplex PCR reads. Among 300,000 to 450,000 distinct CDR3 sequences listed, roughly a sixth were seen once. The time point was: newly diagnosed GD, antithyroid drugs for less than 3 months. After RNA was extracted from PBMCs, the TCR library was made from it. Nine milliliters of peripheral blood were taken and placed in EDTA tubes. The sample consisted of peripheral blood mononuclear cells (PBMCs), taken at new diagnosis, from a patient treated with antithyroid drugs. This clonotype was obtained from a female donor with Graves disease.

The CDR3 DNA reads as TGCGCCGGCAGCTTGTCTAGCGGCAACACAGATACGCAGTATTTT. Amino acids: CAGSLSSGNTDTQYF. The V and J genes are TRBV5-1 and TRBJ2-3, with 7 bases aligning to TRBD2. CDR1 is SGHRS, CDR2 YFSETQ, per germline. This CDR3 has 15 amino acids. The whole variable domain, remainder taken from reference TRBV5-1 and TRBJ2-3, is KAGVTQTPRYLIKTRGQQVTLSCSPISGHRSVSWYQQTPGQGLQFLFEYFSETQRNKGNFPGRFSGRQFSNSRSEMNVSTLELGDSALYLCAGSLSSGNTDTQYFGPGTRLTVL.